The 3 T cell receptor beta chains presented below share a single source sample, sequenced in a study of PD-1 blockade in mismatch repair-deficient tumors. Sequencing was performed with immunoSEQ multiplex PCR; in TCRdb, only in-frame clones are kept and a portion is missing. The table has tens of thousands of clones, around 80% seen once; the top ten hold about 3%. Source: peripheral blood, taken 4 weeks after starting pembrolizumab. These receptors were taken from an adult with mismatch repair-deficient cancer.

This rearrangement joins TRBV29-1 to TRBJ1-1; 9 nucleotides match TRBD1. The CDR3 spans 15 residues. Germline-derived CDR1 and CDR2 are SQVTM and ANQGSEA. Trimming took 7 bases from V and 7 from J; bases not matched to a gene: 16. As DNA, the CDR3 is TGCAGCGGCGTACCTCCGGGACAGGGTTTCAGTGAAGCTTTCTTT. Protein product: CSGVPPGQGFSEAFF.

The chain employs TRBV6-1 and TRBJ1-5, with a possible D match to TRBD1 (5 bases). The CDR3 is 13 amino acids. The germline V gene has CDR1 MNHNS and CDR2 SASEGT. The V gene lost 6 bases and the J gene lost 7 bases, with 13 bases spanning the gap. The CDR3 reads CASRWQGDQPQHF. The CDR3 nucleotides are TGTGCCAGCAGGTGGCAGGGTGACCAGCCCCAGCATTTT.

The chain uses TRBV2 and TRBJ2-7; 9 nucleotides align to TRBD1. The germline CDR1 and CDR2 sequences are SNHLY and FYNNEI. The J segment lost 3 bases and the V segment lost 10 bases, leaving 1 base of the junction unmatched. This CDR3 has 11 amino acids. CDR3 bases: TGTGCCACGGGACAGGGCTACGAGCAGTACTTC. Its translation: CATGQGYEQYF.